This TCR beta chain was recorded in a study of tumor and adjacent non-tumor tissue in lung cancer (dated by TCRdb to 2017 to 2018). About the study as a whole: Of the cohort, over 9 patients had adenocarcinoma, 2 had squamous cell carcinoma and 1 had small cell lung cancer. The approximately 15 enrolled patients, of whom around 10 were men and 5 were women, were aged about 30 to 80 years and were diagnosed with TNM stage I to III disease. Sequencing produced about 130,000,000 productive TCRbeta reads in total, an average of approximately 4 million reads per sample. Using bulk TCRbeta repertoires from under 17 lung cancer patients, the study set lung tumor tissue side by side with matched distant non-tumor lung tissue. Over 25 paired specimens, one tumor and one normal lung sample per patient, were profiled by TCRbeta CDR3 sequencing. Findings and caveats that apply to the study as a whole: Only around 15 patients were included in the cohort, and the need for larger samples and more detailed clinical data was noted by the authors. Neither the sequencing platform nor unique molecular identifiers are named or mentioned anywhere in the methods. Younger patients had significantly higher TCR diversity, and higher tumor TCR diversity was associated with shorter overall and disease-free survival. Because peripheral blood was not sequenced, blood TCRbeta repertoires in the lung cancer patients of the study were not examined. The top 100 clones accounted for a significantly larger cumulative portion of the repertoire in normal lung than in tumor tissue. Significantly higher TCR diversity (inverse Simpson) was observed in tumor tissue than in normal lung tissue (approximately 430 vs 150, P = 0.0075, Mann-Whitney U test).

In regard to this clonotype: Which antigen it targets is not known. This CDR3 fails to terminate in the conserved phenylalanine or tryptophan, so it likely reflects a read error. No DNA is shown, since the ends of the CDR3 on it are uncertain; the CDR3 is the one TCRdb lists.

The CDR3 is 12 amino acids in total, end residues counted. As encoded in the germline V gene, CDR1 is MNHNS while CDR2 is SASEGT. RNA was isolated from bulk unsorted tissue, and RNA quality was assessed with a NanoDrop ND-1000 and an Agilent 2100. Donors were newly diagnosed lung cancer patients admitted for thoracic surgery in China between August and November 2014, without prior chemotherapy. Patients with previous radiotherapy or chemotherapy, or with another concurrent cancer, were excluded from the study. Surgical tissue pieces of about 1-2 cm3 were preserved in RNAlater solution and were kept at -80 degrees C until use. Library generation was performed with multiplex PCR. Data came from an Illumina HiSeq 2500. TCRbeta libraries were constructed through three rounds of nested PCR with primers (Table S4) according to protocols adapted from ARM-PCR. PCR products of 200-500 bp were gel-excised and purified with the QIAquick gel extraction kit before sequencing. The source study handled its data this way. Trimmomatic was used to clean the reads, FLASH was used to merge the reads into complete CDR3 sequences, and MiTCR was used to assign the reads to V(D)J germline segments. Clonal diversity was computed as the inverse Simpson's index with VDJtools. A read counted as productive if the sequence was in-frame and lacked a premature stop codon. In TCRdb, the public reads were trimmed at Q25 with fastp and aligned with MiXCR, with productive beta chains retained. Duplicate CDR3 protein sequences are folded into a single record with the most common DNA and genes. TCRdb's processing, not the authors', yielded these V and J calls. The sample table shows approximately 90,000 distinct CDR3 sequences, and less than 80% are seen once. The ten largest clonotypes hold around 17% of the sample.

This TCR was recovered from a man in his sixties with non-small cell lung cancer. The chain links TRBV6-1 with TRBJ1-1. The sample consisted of lung tumor tissue. The CDR3 is CASRLEGGETFS.